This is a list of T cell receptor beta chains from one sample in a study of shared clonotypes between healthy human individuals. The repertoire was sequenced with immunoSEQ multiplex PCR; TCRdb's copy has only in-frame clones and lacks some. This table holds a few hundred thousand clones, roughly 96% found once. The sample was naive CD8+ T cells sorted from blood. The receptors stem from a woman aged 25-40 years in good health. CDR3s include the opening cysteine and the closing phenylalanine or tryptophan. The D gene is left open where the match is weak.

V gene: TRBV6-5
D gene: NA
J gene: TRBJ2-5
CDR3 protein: CASSYGSPETQYF

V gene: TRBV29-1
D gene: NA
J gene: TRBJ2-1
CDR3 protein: CSVVGELYNEQFF

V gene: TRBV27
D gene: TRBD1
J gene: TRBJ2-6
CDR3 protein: CASSLGQGTGANVLTF

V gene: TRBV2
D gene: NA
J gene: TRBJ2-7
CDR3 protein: CASSEEYRDTLGIGEQYF

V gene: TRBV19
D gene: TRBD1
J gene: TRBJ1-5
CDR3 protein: CASSINRGPNQPQHF

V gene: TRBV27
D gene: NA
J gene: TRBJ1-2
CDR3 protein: CASSPHEGYGGGYTF

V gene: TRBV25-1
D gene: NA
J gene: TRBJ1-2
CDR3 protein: CASREDLGYTF

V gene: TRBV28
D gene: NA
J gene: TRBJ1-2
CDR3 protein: CASSFSREGSGYTF

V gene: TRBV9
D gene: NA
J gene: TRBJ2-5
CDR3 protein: CASSPGDGGIDKTQYF

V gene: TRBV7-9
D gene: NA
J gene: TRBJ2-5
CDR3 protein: CASSSVGLQETQYF